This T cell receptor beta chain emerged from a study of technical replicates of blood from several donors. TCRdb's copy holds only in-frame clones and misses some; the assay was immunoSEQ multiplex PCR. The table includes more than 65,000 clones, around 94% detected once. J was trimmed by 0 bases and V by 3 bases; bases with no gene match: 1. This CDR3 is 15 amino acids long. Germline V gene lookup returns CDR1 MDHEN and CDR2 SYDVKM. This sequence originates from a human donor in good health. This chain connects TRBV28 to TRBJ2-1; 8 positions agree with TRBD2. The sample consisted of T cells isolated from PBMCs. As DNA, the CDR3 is TGTGCCAGCAGTTTGGCGGGAGGCTCCTACAATGAGCAGTTCTTC. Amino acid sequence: CASSLAGGSYNEQFF.